This T cell receptor beta chain was identified in a study of cytomegalovirus exposure and HLA in healthy donors. Whole-study results and caveats: Using the classifier, cytomegalovirus status was reportedly diagnosed with high specificity and sensitivity. TCR beta chains numbering approximately 150 were designated cytomegalovirus-associated. In vitro assays verified that three CMV-associated chains recognized CMV antigens specifically.

The donors were part of the validation cohort of 95 to 150 subjects. That cohort was separate from the first cohort, which comprised fewer than 800 subjects. V was cut by 4 bases and J by 0 bases, with 13 bases left in between. The germline V gene encodes CDR1 MNHNS and CDR2 SASEGT. This CDR3 is 16 amino acids long. The protocol was immunoSEQ multiplex PCR, while the TCRdb copy is restricted to in-frame clones and leaves out a portion. The repertoire holds over 150,000 clones, with more than 80% as singletons. Concerning this clone itself: The antigen is undetermined.

The TCR was taken from a woman aged 18-29 years in good health and CMV-seropositive. This sequence joins TRBV6-1 and TRBJ1-3; D is unresolved. The sequenced material came from PBMCs. The CDR3 nucleotides read TGTGCCAGCAGTGGCCTCAGTGACAACTCTGGAAACACCATATATTTT. Its protein product is CASSGLSDNSGNTIYF.